This record concerns one T cell receptor (beta chain) sequence. Antigen specificity is unknown. The test was conducted at deep level. Sequenced by immunoSEQ multiplex PCR; TCRdb stores in-frame clones only, minus some. The sample records roughly 640,000 clones, less than 85% being singletons. This CDR3 region has 14 residues. The trim removed 8 bases at V and 8 bases at J, leaving 11 bases unmatched. Germline values: CDR1 SNHLY, CDR2 FYNNEI. These data originate in a study of shared clonotypes between healthy human individuals. Study-wide results and caveats: Clonotype sharing across donors was expected to vary with sequencing depth. Owing to a small donor count, the genetic and exposure-history diversity represented was limited.

V gene TRBV2 combines with J gene TRBJ1-2; 10 bases agree with TRBD1. The sequencing input was memory CD4+ T cells sorted from blood. Sample subset: CD45RA-negative fraction. The clonotype originates from a woman aged 25 to 39 in good health. CDR3 loop: CASGAGTGVMGYTF. As DNA, the CDR3 is TGTGCCAGCGGCGCCGGGACAGGGGTAATGGGCTACACCTTC.